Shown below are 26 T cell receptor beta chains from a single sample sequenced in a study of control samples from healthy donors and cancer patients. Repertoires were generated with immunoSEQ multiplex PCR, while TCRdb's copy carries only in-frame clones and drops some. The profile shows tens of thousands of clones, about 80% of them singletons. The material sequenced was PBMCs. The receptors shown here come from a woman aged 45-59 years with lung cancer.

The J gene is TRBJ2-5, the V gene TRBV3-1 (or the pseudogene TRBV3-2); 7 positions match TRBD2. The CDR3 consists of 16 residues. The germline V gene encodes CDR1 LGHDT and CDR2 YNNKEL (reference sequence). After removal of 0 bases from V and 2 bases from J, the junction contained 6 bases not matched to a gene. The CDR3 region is CASSQDPGGSQETQYF. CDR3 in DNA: TGTGCCAGCAGCCAAGATCCGGGGGGTTCACAAGAGACCCAGTACTTC.

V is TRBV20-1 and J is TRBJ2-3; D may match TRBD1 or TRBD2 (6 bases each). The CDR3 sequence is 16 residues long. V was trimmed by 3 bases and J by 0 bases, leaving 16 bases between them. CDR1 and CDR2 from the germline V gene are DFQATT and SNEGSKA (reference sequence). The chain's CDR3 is CSASPGGESSTDTQYF. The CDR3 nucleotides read TGCAGTGCTAGTCCCGGGGGCGAATCTAGCACAGATACGCAGTATTTT.

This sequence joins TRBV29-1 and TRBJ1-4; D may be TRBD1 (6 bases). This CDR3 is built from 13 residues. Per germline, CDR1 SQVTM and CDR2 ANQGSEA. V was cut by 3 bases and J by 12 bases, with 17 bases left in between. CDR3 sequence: CSVDRAEGGELFF. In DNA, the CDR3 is TGCAGCGTTGACCGGGCCGAGGGGGGGGAACTGTTTTTT.

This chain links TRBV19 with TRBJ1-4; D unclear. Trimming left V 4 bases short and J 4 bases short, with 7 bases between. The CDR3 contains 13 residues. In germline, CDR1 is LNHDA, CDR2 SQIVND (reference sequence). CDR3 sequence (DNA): TGTGCCAGTAGTAAACTGATTAATGAAAAACTGTTTTTT. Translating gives CASSKLINEKLFF. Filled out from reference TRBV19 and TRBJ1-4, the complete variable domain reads DGGITQSPKYLFRKEGQNVTLSCEQNLNHDAMYWYRQDPGQGLRLIYYSQIVNDFQKGDIAEGYSVSREKKESFPLTVTSAQKNPTAFYLCASSKLINEKLFFGSGTQLSVL.

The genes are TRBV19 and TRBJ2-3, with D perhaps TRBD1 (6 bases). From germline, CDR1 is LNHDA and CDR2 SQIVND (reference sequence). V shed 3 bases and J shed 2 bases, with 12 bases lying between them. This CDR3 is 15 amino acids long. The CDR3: CASSMSRGHTDTQYF. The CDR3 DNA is TGTGCCAGTAGTATGTCCAGGGGACACACAGATACGCAGTATTTT.

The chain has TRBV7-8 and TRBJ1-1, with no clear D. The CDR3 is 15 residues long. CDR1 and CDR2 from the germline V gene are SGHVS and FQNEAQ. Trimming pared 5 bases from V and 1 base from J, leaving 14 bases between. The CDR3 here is CASSPPTVTNTEAFF. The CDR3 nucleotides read TGTGCCAGCAGCCCACCCACGGTCACGAACACTGAAGCTTTCTTT. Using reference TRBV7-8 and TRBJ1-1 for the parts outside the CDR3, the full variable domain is GAGVSQSPRYKVAKRGQDVALRCDPISGHVSLFWYQQALGQGPEFLTYFQNEAQLDKSGLPSDRFFAERPEGSVSTLKIQRTQQEDSAVYLCASSPPTVTNTEAFFGQGTRLTVV.

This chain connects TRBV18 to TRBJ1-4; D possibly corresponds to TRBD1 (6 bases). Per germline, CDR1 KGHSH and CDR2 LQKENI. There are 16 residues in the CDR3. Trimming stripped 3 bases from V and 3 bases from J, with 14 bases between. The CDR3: CASSPVRGGANEKLFF. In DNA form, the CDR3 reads TGTGCCAGCTCACCCGTCAGAGGGGGGGCTAATGAAAAACTGTTTTTT.

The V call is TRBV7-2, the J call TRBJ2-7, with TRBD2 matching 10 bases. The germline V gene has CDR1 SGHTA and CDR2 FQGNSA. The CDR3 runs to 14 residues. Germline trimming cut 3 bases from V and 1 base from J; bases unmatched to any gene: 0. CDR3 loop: CASSFSGGSYEQYF. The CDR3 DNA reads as TGTGCCAGCAGCTTTAGCGGGGGGTCCTACGAGCAGTACTTC.

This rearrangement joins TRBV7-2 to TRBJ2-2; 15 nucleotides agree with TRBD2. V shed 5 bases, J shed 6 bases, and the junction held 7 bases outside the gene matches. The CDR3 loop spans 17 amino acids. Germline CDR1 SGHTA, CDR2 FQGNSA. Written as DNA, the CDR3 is TGTGCCAGCAGCCGCAGGACTAGCGGGGGGGCGGCCGGGGAGCTGTTTTTT. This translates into CASSRRTSGGAAGELFF.

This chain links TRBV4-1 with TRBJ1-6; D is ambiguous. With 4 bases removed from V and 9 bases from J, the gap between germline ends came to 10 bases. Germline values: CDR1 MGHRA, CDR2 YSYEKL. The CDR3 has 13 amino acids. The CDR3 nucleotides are TGCGCCAGCAGCCTCGCACCGGGTTCACCCCTCCACTTT. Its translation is CASSLAPGSPLHF.

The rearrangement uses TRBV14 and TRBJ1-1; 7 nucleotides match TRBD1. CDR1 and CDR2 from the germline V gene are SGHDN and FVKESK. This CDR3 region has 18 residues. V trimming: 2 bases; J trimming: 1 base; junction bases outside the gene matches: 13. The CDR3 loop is CASSQIAFSGGGNTEAFF. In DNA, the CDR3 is TGTGCCAGCAGCCAAATAGCCTTTTCAGGGGGTGGGAACACTGAAGCTTTCTTT.

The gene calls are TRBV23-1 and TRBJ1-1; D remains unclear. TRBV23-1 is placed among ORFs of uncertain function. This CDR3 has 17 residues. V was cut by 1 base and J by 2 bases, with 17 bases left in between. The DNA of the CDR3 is TGCGCCAGCAGTCAATTAATCCCCCCCGGCCGCAACACTGAAGCTTTCTTT. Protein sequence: CASSQLIPPGRNTEAFF.

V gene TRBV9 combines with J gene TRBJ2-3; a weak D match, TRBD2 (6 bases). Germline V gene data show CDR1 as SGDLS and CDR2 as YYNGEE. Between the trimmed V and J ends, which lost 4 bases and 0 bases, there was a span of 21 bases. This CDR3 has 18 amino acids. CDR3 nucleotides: TGTGCCAGCAGCTCCCTAGGGGTGCGGGGCACTAGCACAGATACGCAGTATTTT. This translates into CASSSLGVRGTSTDTQYF.

The CDR3 here is CASSDSKGGRYNEQFF. The DNA for the CDR3 is TGTGCCAGCAGTGACTCGAAAGGGGGCAGGTACAATGAGCAGTTCTTC. The chain uses TRBV6-4 and TRBJ2-1; 7 nucleotides line up with TRBD1. The V gene end was trimmed by 0 bases and the J gene end by 4 bases; junction bases not matched to a gene: 6. This CDR3 is 16 amino acids long. The V gene's germline CDR1 is MRHNA and CDR2 SNTAGT.

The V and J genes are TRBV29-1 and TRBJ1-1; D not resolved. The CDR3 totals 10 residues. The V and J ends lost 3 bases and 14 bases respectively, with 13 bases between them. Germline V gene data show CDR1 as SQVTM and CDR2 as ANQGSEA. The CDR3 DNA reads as TGCAGCGTTGATAGTCGGGAAGTCTTCTTT. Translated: CSVDSREVFF.

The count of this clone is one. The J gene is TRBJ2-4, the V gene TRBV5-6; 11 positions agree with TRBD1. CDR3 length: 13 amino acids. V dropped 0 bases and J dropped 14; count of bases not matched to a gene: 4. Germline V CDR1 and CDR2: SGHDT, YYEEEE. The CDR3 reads CASSLGAGQGEYF. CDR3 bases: TGTGCCAGCAGCTTGGGAGCGGGACAGGGGGAGTACTTC.

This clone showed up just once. CDR3 sequence reads: CASSLQGTGTGNTIYF. CDR3 nucleotides: TGCGCCAGCAGCTTGCAGGGGACAGGGACTGGAAACACCATATATTTT. This chain connects TRBV5-1 to TRBJ1-3, with TRBD1 matching over 9 bases. V lost 1 base, J lost 2 bases, and 4 bases stayed unmatched. This CDR3 contains 16 residues. Germline V gives CDR1 SGHRS, CDR2 YFSETQ.

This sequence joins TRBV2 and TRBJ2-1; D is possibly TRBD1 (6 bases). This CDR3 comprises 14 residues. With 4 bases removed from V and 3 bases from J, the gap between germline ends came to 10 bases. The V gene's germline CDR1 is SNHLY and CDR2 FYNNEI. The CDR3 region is CASSVGQSYNEQFF. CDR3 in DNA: TGTGCCAGCAGTGTCGGACAGAGCTACAATGAGCAGTTCTTC. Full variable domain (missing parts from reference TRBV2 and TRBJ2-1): EPEVTQTPSHQVTQMGQEVILRCVPISNHLYFYWYRQILGQKVEFLVSFYNNEISEKSEIFDDQFSVERPDGSNFTLKIRSTKLEDSAMYFCASSVGQSYNEQFFGPGTRLTVL.

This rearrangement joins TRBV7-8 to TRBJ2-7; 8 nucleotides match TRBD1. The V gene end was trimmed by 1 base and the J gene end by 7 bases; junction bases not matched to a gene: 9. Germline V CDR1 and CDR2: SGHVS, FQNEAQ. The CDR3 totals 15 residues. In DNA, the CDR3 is TGTGCCAGCAGCTTAGTCATGGCAGGGGGCGGAGAGCAGTACTTC. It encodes CASSLVMAGGGEQYF.

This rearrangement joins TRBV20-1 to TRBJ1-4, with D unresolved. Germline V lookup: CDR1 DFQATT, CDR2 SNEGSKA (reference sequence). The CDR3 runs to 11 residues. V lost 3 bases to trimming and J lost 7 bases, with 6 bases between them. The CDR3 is CSASWGEKLFF. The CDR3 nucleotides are TGCAGTGCTAGCTGGGGTGAAAAACTGTTTTTT.

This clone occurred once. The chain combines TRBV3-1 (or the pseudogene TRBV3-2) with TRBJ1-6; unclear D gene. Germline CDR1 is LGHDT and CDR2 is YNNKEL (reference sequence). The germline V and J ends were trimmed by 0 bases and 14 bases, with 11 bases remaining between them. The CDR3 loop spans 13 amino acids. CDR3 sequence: CASSQDPATSLHF. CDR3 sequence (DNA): TGTGCCAGCAGCCAAGATCCGGCCACTTCCCTCCACTTT.

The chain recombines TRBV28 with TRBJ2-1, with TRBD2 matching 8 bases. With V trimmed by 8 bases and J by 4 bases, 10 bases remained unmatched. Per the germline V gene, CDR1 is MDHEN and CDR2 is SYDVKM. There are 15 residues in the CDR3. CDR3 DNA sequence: TGTGCCAGCCACGGGAGGGGGGACCTTTACAATGAGCAGTTCTTC. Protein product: CASHGRGDLYNEQFF.

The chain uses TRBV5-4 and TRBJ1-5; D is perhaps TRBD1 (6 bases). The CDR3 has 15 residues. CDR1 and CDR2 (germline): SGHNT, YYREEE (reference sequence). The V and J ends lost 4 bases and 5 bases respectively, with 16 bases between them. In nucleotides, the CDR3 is TGTGCCAGCAGCCCCGGAGGGGGAAGAGATCAGCCCCAGCATTTT. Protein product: CASSPGGGRDQPQHF.

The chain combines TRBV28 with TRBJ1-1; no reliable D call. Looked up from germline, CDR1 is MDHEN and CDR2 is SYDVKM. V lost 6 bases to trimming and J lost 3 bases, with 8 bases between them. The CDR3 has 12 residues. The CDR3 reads CASRAPHTEAFF. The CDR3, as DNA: TGTGCCAGCAGGGCCCCGCACACTGAAGCTTTCTTT.

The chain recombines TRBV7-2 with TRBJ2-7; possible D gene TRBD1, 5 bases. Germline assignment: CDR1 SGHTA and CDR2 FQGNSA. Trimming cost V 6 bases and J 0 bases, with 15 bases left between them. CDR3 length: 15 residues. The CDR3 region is CASSTNTGVSYEQYF. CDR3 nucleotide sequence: TGTGCCAGCAGTACGAATACAGGCGTCTCCTACGAGCAGTACTTC.

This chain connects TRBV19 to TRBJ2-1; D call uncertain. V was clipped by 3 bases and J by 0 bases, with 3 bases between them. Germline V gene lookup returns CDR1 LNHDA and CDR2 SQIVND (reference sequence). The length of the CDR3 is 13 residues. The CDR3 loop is CASSMGSYNEQFF. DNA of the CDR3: TGTGCCAGTAGTATGGGCTCCTACAATGAGCAGTTCTTC. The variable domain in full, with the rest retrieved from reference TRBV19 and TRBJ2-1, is DGGITQSPKYLFRKEGQNVTLSCEQNLNHDAMYWYRQDPGQGLRLIYYSQIVNDFQKGDIAEGYSVSREKKESFPLTVTSAQKNPTAFYLCASSMGSYNEQFFGPGTRLTVL.